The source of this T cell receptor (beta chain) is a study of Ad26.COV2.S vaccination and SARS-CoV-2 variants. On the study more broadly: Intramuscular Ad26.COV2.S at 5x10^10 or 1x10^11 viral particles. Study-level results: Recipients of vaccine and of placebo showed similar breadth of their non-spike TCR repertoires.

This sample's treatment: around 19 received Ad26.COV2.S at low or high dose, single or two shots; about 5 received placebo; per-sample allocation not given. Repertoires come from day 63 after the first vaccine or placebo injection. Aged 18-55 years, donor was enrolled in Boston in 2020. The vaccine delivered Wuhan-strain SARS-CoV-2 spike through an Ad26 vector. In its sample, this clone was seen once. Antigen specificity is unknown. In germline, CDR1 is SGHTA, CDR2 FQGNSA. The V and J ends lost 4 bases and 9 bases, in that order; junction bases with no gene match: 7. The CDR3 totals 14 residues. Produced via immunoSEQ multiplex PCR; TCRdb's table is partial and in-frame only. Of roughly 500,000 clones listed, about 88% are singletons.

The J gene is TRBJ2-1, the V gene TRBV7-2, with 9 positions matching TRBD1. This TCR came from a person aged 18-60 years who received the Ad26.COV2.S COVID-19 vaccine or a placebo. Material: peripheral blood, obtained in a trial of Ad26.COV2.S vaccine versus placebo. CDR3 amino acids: CASSYRTGAGEQFF. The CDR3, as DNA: TGTGCCAGCAGCTACAGGACAGGGGCGGGTGAGCAGTTCTTC.